A selection of T cell receptor beta chains follows, all from one sample in a study of post-analysis software for immune sequencing data. TCRdb re-derived calls from the PCR reads in MiXCR, one entry per CDR3 protein. The sample has a few hundred thousand distinct CDR3 sequences, 30% to 40% seen once. What was sequenced was blood. The receptors come from a girl aged 2-10 years with multiple sclerosis. Each CDR3 is given with its conserved first and last residue. Each record gives: J gene, clone size, V gene, D gene, CDR3 protein, CDR3 DNA. A D gene is named only where the DNA matches it firmly. The size entry is marked missing in some rows and otherwise reads once, few, many or a size class.

J: TRBJ2-3
size: once
V: TRBV5-1
D: .
CDR3: CASNSSDTQYF
DNA: TGCGCCAGCAACTCATCAGATACGCAGTATTTT

J: TRBJ2-5
size: .
V: TRBV29-1
D: .
CDR3: CSVDPTEQETQYF
DNA: TGCAGCGTTGACCCGACAGAGCAAGAGACCCAGTACTTC

J: TRBJ2-1
size: .
V: TRBV9
D: .
CDR3: CASSVGRLNNEQFF
DNA: TGTGCCAGCAGCGTTGGTAGGCTAAACAATGAGCAGTTCTTC

J: TRBJ1-5
size: .
V: TRBV28
D: TRBD1
CDR3: CASKTGGGQPQHF
DNA: TGTGCCAGCAAGACAGGGGGCGGTCAGCCCCAGCATTTT

J: TRBJ1-2
size: .
V: TRBV3-1
D: TRBD1
CDR3: CASSVSDRGYGYTF
DNA: TGTGCCAGCAGCGTATCCGACAGGGGATATGGCTACACCTTC

J: TRBJ2-1
size: once
V: TRBV12-3/TRBV12-4
D: .
CDR3: CASSLPRRGGNEQFF
DNA: TGTGCCAGCAGTTTACCCCGGAGGGGTGGTAATGAGCAGTTCTTC

J: TRBJ2-3
size: few
V: TRBV11-2
D: TRBD2
CDR3: CASSLLRGGGTQYF
DNA: TGTGCCAGCAGCTTACTGCGGGGGGGCGGTACGCAGTATTTT

J: TRBJ2-7
size: many
V: TRBV20-1
D: TRBD1
CDR3: CSASSPDREPRHEQYF
DNA: TGCAGTGCTAGTAGCCCGGACAGGGAACCAAGGCACGAGCAGTACTTC

J: TRBJ1-2
size: few
V: TRBV28
D: .
CDR3: CASSSIQDPHYGYTF
DNA: TGTGCCAGCAGTTCTATACAGGACCCTCACTATGGCTACACCTTC

J: TRBJ2-7
size: few
V: TRBV28
D: .
CDR3: CASNEGGDRSFYEQYF
DNA: TGTGCCAGCAATGAGGGAGGGGACAGGTCTTTCTACGAGCAGTACTTC

J: TRBJ2-7
size: few
V: TRBV18
D: .
CDR3: CASPPPKVDSYEQDF
DNA: TGTGCCAGCCCACCACCTAAGGTTGACTCCTACGAGCAGGACTTC

J: TRBJ1-2
size: .
V: TRBV7-2
D: .
CDR3: CASTDKGGWGDTGYTF
DNA: TGTGCCAGCACCGATAAGGGGGGATGGGGGGATACGGGCTACACCTTC

J: TRBJ2-5
size: .
V: TRBV28
D: TRBD2
CDR3: CASSSWGAAGGLYETQYF
DNA: TGTGCCAGCAGCTCTTGGGGGGCGGCGGGAGGGCTTTACGAGACCCAGTACTTC

J: TRBJ2-5
size: .
V: TRBV20-1
D: TRBD1
CDR3: CSARTDRVGETQYF
DNA: TGCAGTGCTAGGACGGACAGGGTCGGAGAGACCCAGTACTTC

J: TRBJ2-1
size: few
V: TRBV28
D: TRBD2
CDR3: CASTSGAGGTNEQFF
DNA: TGTGCCAGCACCTCAGGAGCGGGAGGAACCAATGAGCAGTTCTTC

J: TRBJ2-3
size: .
V: TRBV20-1
D: TRBD2
CDR3: CSASRLAGGRRTDTQYF
DNA: TGCAGTGCTAGCAGACTAGCGGGAGGGCGGAGAACAGATACGCAGTATTTT

J: TRBJ2-7
size: .
V: TRBV6-5
D: TRBD2
CDR3: CASSYSAGGPGEQYF
DNA: TGTGCCAGCAGTTACTCGGCGGGAGGTCCGGGGGAGCAGTACTTC

J: TRBJ2-7
size: .
V: TRBV5-1
D: .
CDR3: CASSLERTASPYEQYF
DNA: TGCGCCAGCAGCCTCGAACGGACAGCTAGTCCCTACGAGCAGTACTTC

J: TRBJ1-4
size: .
V: TRBV29-1
D: TRBD1
CDR3: CSVEDREGAGEKLFF
DNA: TGCAGCGTTGAAGATCGTGAGGGGGCGGGGGAAAAACTGTTTTTT

J: TRBJ2-5
size: .
V: TRBV5-4
D: .
CDR3: CASSLGYETQYF
DNA: TGTGCCAGCAGCTTGGGTTACGAGACCCAGTACTTC

J: TRBJ1-2
size: .
V: TRBV7-8
D: .
CDR3: CASSLERGTAAYGYTF
DNA: TGTGCCAGCAGCTTAGAGAGGGGCACAGCGGCCTATGGCTACACCTTC

J: TRBJ2-3
size: .
V: TRBV5-1
D: TRBD2
CDR3: CASSLRRRESHRQSQDTQYF
DNA: TGCGCCAGCAGCTTGAGGAGGCGGGAGAGCCATCGTCAGTCCCAAGATACGCAGTATTTT

J: TRBJ1-2
size: .
V: TRBV20-1
D: .
CDR3: CSARDLALNYGYTF
DNA: TGCAGTGCTAGAGATCTAGCCTTAAACTATGGCTACACCTTC

J: TRBJ2-3
size: .
V: TRBV3-1
D: TRBD2
CDR3: CVSSLRLAGHTDTQYF
DNA: TGTGTCAGCAGCCTGAGACTAGCGGGACACACAGATACGCAGTATTTT

J: TRBJ2-7
size: few
V: TRBV12-3/TRBV12-4
D: .
CDR3: CASSRGRNEQYF
DNA: TGTGCCAGCAGCAGGGGCCGGAACGAGCAGTACTTC

J: TRBJ2-1
size: .
V: TRBV7-7
D: TRBD1
CDR3: CASSSDRVVSNEQFF
DNA: TGTGCTAGCAGCTCAGACAGGGTTGTGAGCAATGAGCAGTTCTTC

J: TRBJ1-6
size: .
V: TRBV2
D: .
CDR3: CASSEIGIRYHSPLHF
DNA: TGTGCCAGCAGTGAAATCGGAATTCGGTATCATTCACCCCTCCACTTT

J: TRBJ1-2
size: once
V: TRBV4-2
D: TRBD1
CDR3: CASSQAMGQGTYGYTF
DNA: TGTGCCAGCAGCCAAGCTATGGGACAGGGAACCTATGGCTACACCTTC

J: TRBJ1-2
size: .
V: TRBV29-1
D: TRBD1
CDR3: CSDDRGGGYTF
DNA: TGCAGCGACGACAGGGGCGGTGGCTACACCTTC

J: TRBJ2-1
size: .
V: TRBV7-3
D: TRBD2
CDR3: CASSIGLALTHKGNEQFF
DNA: TGTGCCAGCAGCATCGGACTAGCACTTACACACAAAGGGAATGAGCAGTTCTTC

J: TRBJ2-1
size: few
V: TRBV9
D: .
CDR3: CASSVVWGLEEQFF
DNA: TGTGCCAGCAGCGTAGTTTGGGGTTTGGAAGAGCAGTTCTTC

J: TRBJ2-2
size: .
V: TRBV28
D: .
CDR3: CASSPRETGELFF
DNA: TGTGCCAGCAGCCCAAGGGAAACCGGGGAGCTGTTTTTT

J: TRBJ2-1
size: .
V: TRBV6-5
D: .
CDR3: CASSYGANHNEQFF
DNA: TGTGCCAGCAGTTACGGGGCCAACCACAATGAGCAGTTCTTC

J: TRBJ2-3
size: .
V: TRBV7-9
D: .
CDR3: CASSGSASTDTQYF
DNA: TGTGCCAGCAGCGGTAGCGCCAGCACAGATACGCAGTATTTT